The source of this T cell receptor beta chain is a study of technical replicates of blood from a handful of donors. TCRdb's copy holds only in-frame clones and misses some; the assay was immunoSEQ multiplex PCR. The sample has about 74,000 clones, approximately 95% seen once. This CDR3 region has 16 residues. Germline assignment: CDR1 ENHRY and CDR2 SYGVKD. Trimming left V 3 bases short and J 6 bases short, with 18 bases between. The sample comprised T cells isolated from PBMCs. The chain joins TRBV10-3 to TRBJ1-5; D may be TRBD1 (6 bases). The source is a human donor in good health. In nucleotides, the CDR3 is TGTGCCATCAGTGAAGTACAAAATACAGGGAGTCAGCCCCAGCATTTT. Translating it yields CAISEVQNTGSQPQHF.